The 24 T cell receptor beta chains given below trace back to one sample, sequenced in a study of vaccination and CD4 T cells after COVID-19. Scientists ran DNA taken from cultured CD4+ T cells through the Oncomine TCR Beta short-read assay for sequencing. TCRdb recomputed calls from the PCR reads with MiXCR, one row per CDR3 protein. The repertoire consists of over 10,000 distinct CDR3 sequences, with less than 60% occurring once and the leading ten covering over 15%. Treatment denoted: approximately nine-day PBMC culture with coronavirus spike peptide pools or control peptides (ViraFEST assay). These TCRs' antigens remain unknown. Sequencing used CD4+ T cells from blood, cultured in vitro. The receptors here all came from a human donor who had recovered from COVID-19.

This chain links TRBV11-2 with TRBJ2-7, with D unclear. Per germline, CDR1 SGHAT and CDR2 FQNNGV. The CDR3 spans 14 residues. Trimming pared 4 bases from V and 0 bases from J, leaving 10 bases between. The CDR3 nucleotides are TGTGCCAGCAGCTCACAGCCTACCTCCTACGAGCAGTACTTC. Its translation is CASSSQPTSYEQYF.

The chain carries TRBV20-1 and TRBJ2-3; weak D call: TRBD2 (5 bases). This CDR3 is 11 amino acids long. Germline V gene lookup returns CDR1 DFQATT and CDR2 SNEGSKA (reference sequence). The germline V and J ends were trimmed by 3 bases and 9 bases, with 10 bases remaining between them. CDR3 sequence (DNA): TGCAGTGCTAGTAGCGTTGGGACGCAGTATTTT. As protein: CSASSVGTQYF.

The V gene is TRBV7-9, the J gene TRBJ2-1; possibly TRBD2 for D (6 bases). This CDR3 spans 16 amino acids. The V and J ends lost 4 bases and 1 base respectively, with 14 bases between them. Germline CDR1 reads SEHNR; CDR2 reads FQNEAQ (reference sequence). This chain's CDR3 is CASSSLSGTSYNEQFF. In nucleotides, the CDR3 is TGTGCCAGCAGCTCACTCTCCGGGACTTCCTACAATGAGCAGTTCTTC.

The chain joins TRBV5-1 to TRBJ2-5, with D tentatively TRBD2 (6 bases). The CDR3 spans 13 residues. Looked up from germline, CDR1 is SGHRS and CDR2 is YFSETQ. Between the trimmed V and J ends, which lost 4 bases and 4 bases, there was a span of 11 bases. The CDR3 loop is CASSTGVRETQYF. The CDR3 DNA reads TGCGCCAGCAGCACGGGGGTCAGAGAGACCCAGTACTTC.

V and J are TRBV5-1 and TRBJ1-1; D gene uncertain. Germline CDR1 SGHRS, CDR2 YFSETQ. The CDR3 contains 17 residues. V gave up 4 bases and J gave up 0 bases, with 19 bases separating them. CDR3 nucleotide sequence: TGCGCCAGCAGCCCCGGGTGGTCACCCGGAATGAACACTGAAGCTTTCTTT. Its translation: CASSPGWSPGMNTEAFF.

In this sample, this clonotype turned up a few times. This chain connects TRBV6-1 to TRBJ2-3, with D perhaps matching TRBD2 (6 bases). This CDR3 contains 18 residues. CDR1 MNHNS and CDR2 SASEGT come from the germline V gene. Trimming removed 6 bases from V and 0 bases from J, with 22 bases in between. CDR3 sequence (DNA): TGTGCCAGCAGGGGGGGTGGGATTAGTACGGATAGCACAGATACGCAGTATTTT. Its protein product is CASRGGGISTDSTDTQYF.

This chain connects TRBV3-1 to TRBJ2-3; 10 bases fit TRBD2. The CDR3 length is 16 residues. Germline values: CDR1 LGHDT, CDR2 YNNKEL (reference sequence). Trimming took 2 bases from V and 1 from J; bases not matched to a gene: 3. The CDR3 bases are TGTGCCAGCAGCCAACTTGGGACTAGCGGCACAGATACGCAGTATTTT. This encodes CASSQLGTSGTDTQYF.

The chain links TRBV20-1 to TRBJ1-2; 11 nucleotides agree with TRBD1. Germline V CDR1 and CDR2: DFQATT, SNEGSKA (reference sequence). The CDR3 sequence is 14 residues long. For the CDR3, the DNA is TGCAGCAGTCCCGGGACAGGGGGAACCTATGGCTACACCTTC. Its protein is CSSPGTGGTYGYTF.

This chain joins TRBV30 and TRBJ1-2; tentative D call: TRBD1 (6 bases). The CDR3 runs to 14 residues. Germline lookup yields CDR1 GTSNPN and CDR2 SVGIG (reference sequence). V lost 0 bases to trimming and J lost 5 bases, with 13 bases between them. DNA of the CDR3: TGTGCCTGGAGTGTACGGGGGCTAGGGTATGGCTACACCTTC. It encodes CAWSVRGLGYGYTF.

The J gene is TRBJ1-2, the V gene TRBV10-3, with D possibly TRBD1 on 6 matching bases. This CDR3 region has 14 residues. The V gene's germline CDR1 is ENHRY and CDR2 SYGVKD. V gave up 7 bases and J gave up 2 bases, with 14 bases separating them. The CDR3: CAITPAGANYGYTF. The DNA of the CDR3 is TGTGCCATCACCCCCGCAGGGGCCAACTATGGCTACACCTTC.

The chain is built from TRBV27 and TRBJ2-3; 8 bases align to TRBD2. Losses at the gene ends were 0 bases for V and 5 bases for J; bases not matched to a gene: 10. In germline, CDR1 is MNHEY, CDR2 SMNVEV (reference sequence). The CDR3 is 17 amino acids. CDR3 protein: CASSLSPPGGGRDTQYF. The CDR3 nucleotides read TGTGCCAGCAGTTTATCCCCGCCCGGCGGGGGGCGAGATACGCAGTATTTT.

The V gene is TRBV2, the J gene TRBJ2-3; 12 bases are a match to TRBD2. Germline trimming cut 2 bases from V and 4 bases from J; bases unmatched to any gene: 4. Germline V CDR1 and CDR2: SNHLY, FYNNEI. There are 16 residues in the CDR3. Here the CDR3 DNA reads TGTGCCAGCAGTGAACGACTAGCGGGAGCTTCAGATACGCAGTATTTT. This gives the protein CASSERLAGASDTQYF.

This chain connects TRBV24-1 to TRBJ1-4; D might be TRBD1 (5 bases). Germline V gives CDR1 KGHDR, CDR2 SFDVKD. V was clipped by 2 bases and J by 0 bases, with 6 bases between them. This CDR3 is built from 15 residues. CDR3 nucleotide sequence: TGTGCCACCAGTGATTCGGGGGCAACTAATGAAAAACTGTTTTTT. Translation gives CATSDSGATNEKLFF.

This clonotype was observed a few times. The chain joins TRBV6-1 to TRBJ2-7, with 8 positions matching TRBD2. Trimming took 6 bases from V and 4 from J; bases not matched to a gene: 8. The CDR3 runs 14 residues. Germline V gives CDR1 MNHNS, CDR2 SASEGT. CDR3 sequence: CASRPSGRSYEQYF. In DNA, the CDR3 is TGTGCCAGCAGGCCCAGCGGGAGAAGTTACGAGCAGTACTTC.

V usage is TRBV27 and J usage is TRBJ2-2; a possible D gene is TRBD2 (5 bases). Germline V gene lookup returns CDR1 MNHEY and CDR2 SMNVEV (reference sequence). The germline V and J ends were trimmed by 0 bases and 1 base, with 12 bases remaining between them. The CDR3 is 17 amino acids. CDR3 sequence reads: CASSLSRVRVNTGELFF. CDR3 bases: TGTGCCAGCAGTTTATCGAGGGTTAGGGTGAACACCGGGGAGCTGTTTTTT.

The V call is TRBV12-3 or TRBV12-4, the J call TRBJ1-2; D not resolved. V dropped 6 bases and J dropped 7 bases, with 12 bases sitting between them. CDR3 length: 12 residues. In nucleotides, the CDR3 is TGTGCCAGCAGCCCCCTGGGATCTGGCTACACCTTC. Encoded protein: CASSPLGSGYTF.

The V and J genes are TRBV7-2 and TRBJ1-2; 8 bases are shared with TRBD1. The CDR3 covers 14 residues. V lost 4 bases and J lost 7; bases outside the gene matches: 8. CDR1 SGHTA and CDR2 FQGNSA come from the germline V gene. CDR3 nucleotide sequence: TGTGCCAGCAGCTCCCCGACAGGGGAAAGTGGCTACACCTTC. Its translation is CASSSPTGESGYTF.

This clonotype was observed a few times. This chain connects TRBV6-1 to TRBJ1-2; possible D gene TRBD1, 5 bases. V lost 6 bases, J lost 3 bases, and 14 bases lay in between. Germline lookup yields CDR1 MNHNS and CDR2 SASEGT. This CDR3 region has 14 residues. CDR3 nucleotides: TGTGCCAGCAGCCTCACGGACAAATACTATGGCTACACCTTC. Translating it yields CASSLTDKYYGYTF.

CDR3 DNA sequence: TGTGCCAGCAGTCCCGGACAGGAGAGGGGCTATGGCTACACCTTC. Translating gives CASSPGQERGYGYTF. The V gene is TRBV12-3 or TRBV12-4, the J gene TRBJ1-2; 7 bases map to TRBD1. The CDR3 sequence is 15 residues long. V shed 5 bases and J 4 bases; nucleotides not matched to a gene: 10.

The rearrangement joins TRBV5-1 to TRBJ1-3; no definite D call. Trimming stripped 4 bases from V and 0 bases from J, with 11 bases between. Germline V gene sequence: CDR1 SGHRS, CDR2 YFSETQ. This CDR3 has 15 amino acids. CDR3 DNA: TGCGCCAGCAGCCCCATAGAGGACTCTGGAAACACCATATATTTT. Its translation: CASSPIEDSGNTIYF. The complete variable domain, with remaining parts taken from reference TRBV5-1 and TRBJ1-3, reads KAGVTQTPRYLIKTRGQQVTLSCSPISGHRSVSWYQQTPGQGLQFLFEYFSETQRNKGNFPGRFSGRQFSNSRSEMNVSTLELGDSALYLCASSPIEDSGNTIYFGEGSWLTVV.

The V and J genes are TRBV11-3 and TRBJ1-6, with D unresolved. Looked up from germline, CDR1 is SGHNT and CDR2 is YENEEA. CDR3 length: 12 amino acids. The ends were cut back, 7 bases at V and 7 bases at J, with 8 bases in the middle. CDR3 bases: TGTGCCAGCACCACCGCCAATTCACCCCTCCACTTT. It encodes CASTTANSPLHF.

The rearrangement uses TRBV7-8 and TRBJ2-6, with TRBD1 identical over 12 bases. With V trimmed by 3 bases and J by 4 bases, 16 bases remained unmatched. In germline, CDR1 is SGHVS, CDR2 FQNEAQ. The length of the CDR3 is 21 residues. The CDR3 loop is CASSFSPPGQGALGGANVLTF. The CDR3 DNA is TGTGCCAGCAGCTTTAGTCCCCCGGGACAGGGGGCCTTAGGAGGGGCCAACGTCCTGACTTTC.

The chain combines TRBV20-1 with TRBJ1-4, with TRBD1 matching over 9 bases. With V trimmed by 1 base and J by 5 bases, 5 bases remained unmatched. Germline assignment: CDR1 DFQATT and CDR2 SNEGSKA (reference sequence). The CDR3 totals 15 residues. The CDR3 DNA sequence: TGCAGTGCTAGAGTGGCGGGGACAGGGAATGAAAAACTGTTTTTT. Translated, it gives CSARVAGTGNEKLFF.

The chain employs TRBV12-3 or TRBV12-4 and TRBJ2-5, with a tentative D call TRBD1 (5 bases). The CDR3 contains 14 residues. V was cut by 3 bases and J by 4 bases, with 12 bases left in between. The CDR3 sequence is CASSLRQGIETQYF. The CDR3 bases are TGTGCCAGCAGTTTGCGGCAGGGAATAGAGACCCAGTACTTC.